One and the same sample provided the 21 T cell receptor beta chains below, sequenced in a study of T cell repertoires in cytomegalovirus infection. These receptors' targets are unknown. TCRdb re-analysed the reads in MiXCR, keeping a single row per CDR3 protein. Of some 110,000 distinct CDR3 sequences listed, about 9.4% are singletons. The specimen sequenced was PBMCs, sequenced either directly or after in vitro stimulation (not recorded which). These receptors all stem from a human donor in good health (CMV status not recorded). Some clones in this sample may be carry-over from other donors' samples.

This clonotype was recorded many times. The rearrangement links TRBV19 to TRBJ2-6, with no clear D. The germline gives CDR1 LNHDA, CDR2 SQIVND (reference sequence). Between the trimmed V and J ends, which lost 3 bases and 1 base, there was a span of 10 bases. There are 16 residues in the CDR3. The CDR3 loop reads CASSIGIGSGANVLTF. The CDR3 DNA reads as TGTGCCAGTAGTATTGGGATTGGTTCTGGGGCCAACGTCCTGACTTTC.

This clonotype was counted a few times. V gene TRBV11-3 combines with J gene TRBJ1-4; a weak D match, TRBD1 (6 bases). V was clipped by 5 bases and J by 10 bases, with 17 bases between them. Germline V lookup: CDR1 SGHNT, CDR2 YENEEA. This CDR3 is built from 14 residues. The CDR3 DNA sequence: TGTGCCAGCAGCCGAGGGCACAGGGAGGGAAAACTGTTTTTT. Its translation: CASSRGHREGKLFF.

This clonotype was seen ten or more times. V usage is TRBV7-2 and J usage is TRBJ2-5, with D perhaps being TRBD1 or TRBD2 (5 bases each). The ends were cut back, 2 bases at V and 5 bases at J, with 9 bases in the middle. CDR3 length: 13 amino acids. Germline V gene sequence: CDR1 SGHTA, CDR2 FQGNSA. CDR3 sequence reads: CASSLFEGETQYF. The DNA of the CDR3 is TGTGCCAGCAGCTTATTTGAGGGGGAGACCCAGTACTTC.

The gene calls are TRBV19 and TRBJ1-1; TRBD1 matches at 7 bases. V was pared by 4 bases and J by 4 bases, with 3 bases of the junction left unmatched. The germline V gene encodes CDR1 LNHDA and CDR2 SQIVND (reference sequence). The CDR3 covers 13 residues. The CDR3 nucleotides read TGTGCCAGTAGTACCTACAGGGGCACTGAAGCTTTCTTT. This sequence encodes CASSTYRGTEAFF.

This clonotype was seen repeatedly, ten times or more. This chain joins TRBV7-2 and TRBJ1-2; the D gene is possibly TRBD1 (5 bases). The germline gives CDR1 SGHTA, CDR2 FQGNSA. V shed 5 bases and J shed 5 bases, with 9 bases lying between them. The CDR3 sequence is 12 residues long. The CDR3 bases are TGTGCCAGCAGCCAAGGGGAATATGGCTACACCTTC. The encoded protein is CASSQGEYGYTF.

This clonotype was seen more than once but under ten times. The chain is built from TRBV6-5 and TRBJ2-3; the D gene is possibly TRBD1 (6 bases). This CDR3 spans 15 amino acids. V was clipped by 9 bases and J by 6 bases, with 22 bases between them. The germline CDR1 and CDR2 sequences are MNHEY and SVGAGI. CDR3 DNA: TGTGCCAGTAGCTTTACAGGGACCCCTGGGGATACGCAGTATTTT. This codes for CASSFTGTPGDTQYF.

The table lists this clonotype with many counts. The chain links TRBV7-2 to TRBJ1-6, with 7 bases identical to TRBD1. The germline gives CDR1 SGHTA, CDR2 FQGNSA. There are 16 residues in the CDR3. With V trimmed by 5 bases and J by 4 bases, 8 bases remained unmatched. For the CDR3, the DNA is TGTGCCAGCAGCATACCGACAGGGCGGTATAATTCACCCCTCCACTTT. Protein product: CASSIPTGRYNSPLHF. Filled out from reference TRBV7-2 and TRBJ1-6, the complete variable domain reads GAGVSQSPSNKVTEKGKDVELRCDPISGHTALYWYRQSLGQGLEFLIYFQGNSAPDKSGLPSDRFSAERTGGSVSTLTIQRTQQEDSAVYLCASSIPTGRYNSPLHFGNGTRLTVT.

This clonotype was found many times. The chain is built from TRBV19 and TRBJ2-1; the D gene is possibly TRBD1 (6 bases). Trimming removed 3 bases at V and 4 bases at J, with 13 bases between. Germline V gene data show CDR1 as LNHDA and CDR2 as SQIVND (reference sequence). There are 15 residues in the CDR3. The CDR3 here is CASSMDGTSYNEQFF. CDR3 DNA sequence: TGTGCCAGTAGTATGGATGGGACATCTTACAATGAGCAGTTCTTC.

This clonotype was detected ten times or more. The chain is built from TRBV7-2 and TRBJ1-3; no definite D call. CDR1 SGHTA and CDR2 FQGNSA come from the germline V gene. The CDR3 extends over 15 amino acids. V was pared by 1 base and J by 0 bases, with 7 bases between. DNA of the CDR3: TGTGCCAGCAGCTTAGGAGTGAGCTCTGGAAACACCATATATTTT. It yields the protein CASSLGVSSGNTIYF.

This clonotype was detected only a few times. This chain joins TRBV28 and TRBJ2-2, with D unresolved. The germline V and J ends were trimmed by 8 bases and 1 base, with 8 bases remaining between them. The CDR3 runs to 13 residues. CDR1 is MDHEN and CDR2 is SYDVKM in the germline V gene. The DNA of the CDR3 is TGTGCCAGCGGAACTTGGAACACCGGGGAGCTGTTTTTT. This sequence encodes CASGTWNTGELFF.

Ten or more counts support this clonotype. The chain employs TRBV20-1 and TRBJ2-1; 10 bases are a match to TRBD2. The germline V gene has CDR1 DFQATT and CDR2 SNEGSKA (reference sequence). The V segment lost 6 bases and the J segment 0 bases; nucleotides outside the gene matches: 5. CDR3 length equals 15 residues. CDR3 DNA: TGCAGTGCGTGGCCTAGCGGGAGCTCCTACAATGAGCAGTTCTTC. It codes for CSAWPSGSSYNEQFF.

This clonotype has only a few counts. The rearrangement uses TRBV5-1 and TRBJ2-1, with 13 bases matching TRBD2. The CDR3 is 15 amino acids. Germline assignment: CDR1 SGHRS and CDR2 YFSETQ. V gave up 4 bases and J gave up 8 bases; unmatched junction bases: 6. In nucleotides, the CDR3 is TGCGCCAGCAGCCCCCGGACTAGCGGGAGCTATGAGCAGTTCTTC. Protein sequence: CASSPRTSGSYEQFF. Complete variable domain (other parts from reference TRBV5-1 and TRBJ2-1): KAGVTQTPRYLIKTRGQQVTLSCSPISGHRSVSWYQQTPGQGLQFLFEYFSETQRNKGNFPGRFSGRQFSNSRSEMNVSTLELGDSALYLCASSPRTSGSYEQFFGPGTRLTVL.

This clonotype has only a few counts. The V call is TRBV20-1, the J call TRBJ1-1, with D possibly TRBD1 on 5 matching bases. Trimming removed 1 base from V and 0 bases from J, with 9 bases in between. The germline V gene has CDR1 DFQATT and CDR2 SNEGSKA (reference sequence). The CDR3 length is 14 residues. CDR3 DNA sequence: TGCAGTGCTAGAGCGGGGACGGTGAACACTGAAGCTTTCTTT. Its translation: CSARAGTVNTEAFF.

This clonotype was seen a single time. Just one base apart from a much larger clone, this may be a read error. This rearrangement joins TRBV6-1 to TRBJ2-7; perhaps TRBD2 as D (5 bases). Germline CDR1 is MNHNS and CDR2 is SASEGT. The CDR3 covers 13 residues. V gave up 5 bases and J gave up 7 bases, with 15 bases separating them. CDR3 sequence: CASSTRAGSEQYV. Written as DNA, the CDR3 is TGTGCCAGCAGTACCCGCGCGGGTTCGGAGCAGTACGTC.

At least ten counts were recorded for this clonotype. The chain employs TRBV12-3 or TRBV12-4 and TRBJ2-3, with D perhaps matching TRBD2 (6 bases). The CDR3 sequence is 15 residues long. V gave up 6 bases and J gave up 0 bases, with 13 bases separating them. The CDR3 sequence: CASSRLAISTDTQYF. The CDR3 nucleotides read TGTGCCAGCAGCCGGCTAGCGATAAGCACAGATACGCAGTATTTT.

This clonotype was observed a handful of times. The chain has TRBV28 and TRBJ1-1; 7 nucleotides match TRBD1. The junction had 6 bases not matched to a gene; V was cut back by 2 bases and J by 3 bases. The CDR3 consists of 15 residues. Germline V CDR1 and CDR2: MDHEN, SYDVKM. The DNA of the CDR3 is TGTGCCAGCAGTTTAATCGAAACAGGGGACACTGAAGCTTTCTTT. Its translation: CASSLIETGDTEAFF.

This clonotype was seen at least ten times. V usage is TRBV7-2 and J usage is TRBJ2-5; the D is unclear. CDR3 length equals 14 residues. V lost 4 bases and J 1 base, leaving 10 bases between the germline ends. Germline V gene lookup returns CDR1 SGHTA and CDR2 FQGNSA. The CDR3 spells CASSSLRIQETQYF. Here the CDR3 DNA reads TGTGCCAGCAGCTCCCTGCGAATCCAAGAGACCCAGTACTTC.

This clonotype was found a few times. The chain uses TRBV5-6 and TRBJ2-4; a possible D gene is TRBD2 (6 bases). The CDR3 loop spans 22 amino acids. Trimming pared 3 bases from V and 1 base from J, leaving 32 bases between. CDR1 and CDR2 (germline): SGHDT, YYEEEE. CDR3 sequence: CASSWLGLATGDGVWAKNIQYF. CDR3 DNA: TGTGCCAGCAGCTGGCTGGGGCTAGCAACGGGGGATGGCGTGTGGGCCAAAAACATTCAGTACTTC.

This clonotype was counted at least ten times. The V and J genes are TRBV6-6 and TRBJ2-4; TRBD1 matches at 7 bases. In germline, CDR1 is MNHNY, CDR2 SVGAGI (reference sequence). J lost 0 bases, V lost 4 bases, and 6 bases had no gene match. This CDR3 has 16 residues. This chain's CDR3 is CASSSKGQLAKNIQYF. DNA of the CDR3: TGTGCCAGCAGTTCCAAGGGACAGCTAGCCAAAAACATTCAGTACTTC.

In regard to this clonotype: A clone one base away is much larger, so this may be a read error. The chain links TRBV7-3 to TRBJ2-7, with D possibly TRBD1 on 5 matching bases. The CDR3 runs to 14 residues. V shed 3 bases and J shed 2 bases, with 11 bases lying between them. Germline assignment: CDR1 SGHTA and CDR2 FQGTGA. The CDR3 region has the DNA TGTGCCAGCAGCTTTTCGCCAGGGACCTACGAGCAGTACTTC. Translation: CASSFSPGTYEQYF.

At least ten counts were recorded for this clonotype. The CDR3 bases are TGTGCCAGCAGCTTAGGGACTAGCGGGAGGGGGGATGAGCAGTTCTTC. The encoded protein is CASSLGTSGRGDEQFF. This sequence joins TRBV11-3 and TRBJ2-1, with TRBD2 matching over 15 bases. The ends lost 1 base at V and 8 bases at J; junction bases unmatched: 3. This CDR3 has 16 residues. Germline V gives CDR1 SGHNT, CDR2 YENEEA. The full variable domain, rest sourced from reference TRBV11-3 and TRBJ2-1, is EAGVVQSPRYKIIEKKQPVAFWCNPISGHNTLYWYLQNLGQGPELLIRYENEEAVDDSQLPKDRFSAERLKGVDSTLKIQPAELGDSAVYLCASSLGTSGRGDEQFFGPGTRLTVL.